This section outlines one T cell receptor (beta chain) sequence together with its context. Its antigen is still unknown. Produced via immunoSEQ multiplex PCR; TCRdb's table is partial and in-frame only. The repertoire holds approximately 220,000 clones, with just over 90% as singletons. The CDR3 spans 16 residues. The V and J ends lost 2 bases and 0 bases respectively, with 13 bases between them. Germline-derived CDR1 and CDR2 are MNHEY and SVGAGI. The entry originates in a study of cytomegalovirus exposure and HLA in healthy donors. Study observations and caveats: Reported performance of the classifier showed diagnosis of cytomegalovirus status with high specificity and sensitivity. For most TCR sequences rarity was the rule, although some public TCRs occurred in many donors. Clusters of TCRs from the first cohort tended to co-occur in the 100 to 150 validation repertoires (as a later analysis found).

Separate from the roughly 670-subject first cohort, the roughly 120-subject validation cohort was the one that the donors belonged to. The chain is built from TRBV6-5 and TRBJ1-2; D remains unclear. The source of this sequence is a woman younger than 30 in good health and CMV-seronegative. What was sequenced was PBMCs. The CDR3 protein is CASSYGPIEPNYGYTF. In nucleotides, the CDR3 is TGTGCCAGCAGTTACGGGCCAATCGAACCTAACTATGGCTACACCTTC.